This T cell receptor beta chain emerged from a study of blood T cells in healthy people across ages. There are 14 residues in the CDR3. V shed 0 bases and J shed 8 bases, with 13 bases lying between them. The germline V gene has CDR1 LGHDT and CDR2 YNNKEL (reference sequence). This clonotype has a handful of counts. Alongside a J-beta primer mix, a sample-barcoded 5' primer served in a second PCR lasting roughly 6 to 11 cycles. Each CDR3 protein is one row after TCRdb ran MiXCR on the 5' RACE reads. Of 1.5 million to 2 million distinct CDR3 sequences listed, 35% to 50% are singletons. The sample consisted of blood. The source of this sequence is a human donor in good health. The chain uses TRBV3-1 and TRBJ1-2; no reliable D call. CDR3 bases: TGTGCCAGCAGCCAAGATCTTCTTTGGCCGGGCTACACCTTC. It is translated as CASSQDLLWPGYTF.